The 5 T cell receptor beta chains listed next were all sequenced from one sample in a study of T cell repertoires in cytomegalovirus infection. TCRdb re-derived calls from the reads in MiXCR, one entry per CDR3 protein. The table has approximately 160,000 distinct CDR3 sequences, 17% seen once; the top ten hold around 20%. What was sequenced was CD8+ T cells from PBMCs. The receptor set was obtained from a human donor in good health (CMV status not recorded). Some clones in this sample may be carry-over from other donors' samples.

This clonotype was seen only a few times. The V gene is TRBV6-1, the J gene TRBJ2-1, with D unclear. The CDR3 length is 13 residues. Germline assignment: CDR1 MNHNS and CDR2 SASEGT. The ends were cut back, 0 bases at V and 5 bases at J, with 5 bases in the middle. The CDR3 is CASSEALNNEQFF. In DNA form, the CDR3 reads TGTGCCAGCAGTGAAGCATTAAACAATGAGCAGTTCTTC.

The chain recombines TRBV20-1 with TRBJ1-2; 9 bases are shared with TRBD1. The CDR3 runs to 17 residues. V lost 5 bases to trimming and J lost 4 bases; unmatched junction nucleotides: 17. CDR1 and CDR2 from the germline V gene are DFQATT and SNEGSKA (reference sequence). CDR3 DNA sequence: TGCAGTGCTCATCACGAAGTATCCGGGACAGGGCTCTATGGCTACACCTTC. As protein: CSAHHEVSGTGLYGYTF.

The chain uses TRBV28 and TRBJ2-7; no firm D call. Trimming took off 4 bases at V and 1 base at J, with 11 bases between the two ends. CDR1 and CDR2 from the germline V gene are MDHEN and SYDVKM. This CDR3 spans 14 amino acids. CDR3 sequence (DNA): TGTGCCAGCAGTTCCCCAAAGGCATCCTACGAGCAGTACTTC. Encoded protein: CASSSPKASYEQYF.

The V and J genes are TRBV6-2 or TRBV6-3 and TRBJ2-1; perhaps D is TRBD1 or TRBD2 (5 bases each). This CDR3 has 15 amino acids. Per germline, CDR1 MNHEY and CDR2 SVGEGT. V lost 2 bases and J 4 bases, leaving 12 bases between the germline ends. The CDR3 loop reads CASSYPDGAYNEQFF. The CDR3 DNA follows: TGTGCCAGCAGTTACCCCGACGGGGCATACAATGAGCAGTTCTTC.

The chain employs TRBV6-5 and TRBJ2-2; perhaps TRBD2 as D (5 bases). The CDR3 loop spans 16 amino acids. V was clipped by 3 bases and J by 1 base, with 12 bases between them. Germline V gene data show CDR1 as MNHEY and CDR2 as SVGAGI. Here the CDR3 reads CASSYSEVMNTGELFF. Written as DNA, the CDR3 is TGTGCCAGCAGTTATAGCGAGGTGATGAACACCGGGGAGCTGTTTTTT.